The 29 T cell receptor beta chains listed next were all sequenced from one sample in a study of cytomegalovirus exposure and HLA in healthy donors (TCRdb year 2017). The library came from the immunoSEQ multiplex PCR assay. The multiplex PCR relied on a mix of 60 forward primers for TCR Vbeta segments and 13 reverse primers for TCR Jbeta segments. TCRdb re-hosts the immuneACCESS table, in-frame sequences only. Its copies lack some clones; in the studies checked, an unresolved V gene accounts for under half of them, and the cause for the rest is not known. Here the sample has fewer than 150,000 clones; over 60% occur a single time. 3.1% of the sample goes to the ten largest clones. Sequenced input: PBMCs. The receptors originated from a man aged 35 to 55 in good health and CMV-seronegative.

V gene TRBV7-9 combines with J gene TRBJ1-2, with a tentative D call TRBD1 (6 bases). Trimming removed 5 bases at V and 2 bases at J, with 15 bases between. This CDR3 comprises 15 residues. The germline CDR1 and CDR2 sequences are SEHNR and FQNEAQ (reference sequence). The CDR3 spells CASSHPLTGNYGYTF. The CDR3 coding sequence is TGTGCCAGCAGCCACCCCCTGACAGGAAACTATGGCTACACCTTC.

This chain joins TRBV27 and TRBJ1-2, with a tentative D call TRBD1 (5 bases). This CDR3 spans 15 amino acids. The germline V and J ends were trimmed by 0 bases and 2 bases, with 10 bases remaining between them. Germline V lookup: CDR1 MNHEY, CDR2 SMNVEV (reference sequence). The CDR3 is CASSLSPGLNYGYTF. The CDR3 bases are TGTGCCAGCAGTTTATCACCAGGGCTGAACTATGGCTACACCTTC.

V is TRBV2 and J is TRBJ2-7; D unresolved. Germline V CDR1 and CDR2: SNHLY, FYNNEI. The CDR3 has 15 amino acids. The ends were cut back, 3 bases at V and 2 bases at J, with 14 bases in the middle. The CDR3 loop reads CASSDTPVRTYEQYF. In nucleotides, the CDR3 is TGTGCCAGCAGTGACACCCCGGTGAGGACCTACGAGCAGTACTTC.

The V gene is TRBV9, the J gene TRBJ2-7, with a tentative D call TRBD2 (6 bases). V was shortened by 3 bases and J by 1 base, with 17 bases between the two germline ends. CDR3 length: 16 residues. Per germline, CDR1 SGDLS and CDR2 YYNGEE. In DNA form, the CDR3 reads TGTGCCAGCAGCGGAACGGGGGTTTCGGGATCCTACGAGCAGTACTTC. Protein sequence: CASSGTGVSGSYEQYF.

The V gene is TRBV4-1, the J gene TRBJ1-1; tentative D call: TRBD1 (5 bases). This CDR3 has 16 amino acids. V was clipped by 1 base and J by 4 bases, with 16 bases between them. Germline CDR1 and CDR2: MGHRA and YSYEKL. In DNA, the CDR3 is TGCGCCAGCAGCCAAGCCGGGGGTTCGTGGTCCACTGAAGCTTTCTTT. Encoded protein: CASSQAGGSWSTEAFF.

V gene TRBV6-1 combines with J gene TRBJ2-3, with 7 positions matching TRBD2. This CDR3 contains 15 residues. The V and J ends lost 7 bases and 4 bases, in that order; junction bases with no gene match: 11. The germline V gene has CDR1 MNHNS and CDR2 SASEGT. The DNA for the CDR3 is TGTGCCAGCATCCAGGGATTAGCGGGTGCAGATACGCAGTATTTT. Translation: CASIQGLAGADTQYF.

The gene calls are TRBV7-6 and TRBJ2-3; a weak D match, TRBD1 (5 bases). The ends were cut back, 4 bases at V and 0 bases at J, with 14 bases in the middle. Germline CDR1 is SGHVS and CDR2 is FNYEAQ. The CDR3 is made up of 16 amino acids. The CDR3 DNA is TGTGCCAGCAGCTCTAGGGGCTTCCTGAGCACAGATACGCAGTATTTT. Protein sequence: CASSSRGFLSTDTQYF.

The chain recombines TRBV13 with TRBJ1-2; TRBD1 matches at 11 bases. CDR3 size: 15 residues. The V and J ends lost 0 bases and 7 bases, in that order; junction bases with no gene match: 4. The V gene's germline CDR1 is PRHDT and CDR2 FYEKMQ (reference sequence). The CDR3 DNA reads TGTGCCAGCAGCTTAGGCGGACAGGGGGCGCGTGGCTACACCTTC. It codes for CASSLGGQGARGYTF. The full variable domain, with the rest looked up from reference TRBV13 and TRBJ1-2, is AAGVIQSPRHLIKEKRETATLKCYPIPRHDTVYWYQQGPGQDPQFLISFYEKMQSDKGSIPDRFSAQQFSDYHSELNMSSLELGDSALYFCASSLGGQGARGYTFGSGTRLTVV.

This sequence joins TRBV5-6 and TRBJ1-1, with TRBD1 matching over 7 bases. CDR1 SGHDT and CDR2 YYEEEE come from the germline V gene. The ends lost 1 base at V and 1 base at J; junction bases unmatched: 1. The CDR3 length is 14 residues. This chain's CDR3 is CASSLTGANTEAFF. CDR3 nucleotides: TGTGCCAGCAGCTTGACAGGGGCGAACACTGAAGCTTTCTTT.

The V and J genes are TRBV9 and TRBJ2-7, with 8 bases identical to TRBD1. The V segment lost 0 bases and the J segment 0 bases; nucleotides outside the gene matches: 2. This CDR3 spans 15 amino acids. Germline CDR1 reads SGDLS; CDR2 reads YYNGEE. The CDR3 protein is CASSVADRDSYEQYF. CDR3 bases: TGTGCCAGCAGCGTAGCGGACAGGGACTCCTACGAGCAGTACTTC.

The V and J genes are TRBV21-1 and TRBJ1-1. TRBV21-1 is a known pseudogene. The CDR3 length is 14 residues. Here the CDR3 DNA reads TGTGCCAGCAGCAATGGGTGTGAGGACACTGAAGCTTTCTTT. Protein product: CASSNGCEDTEAFF.

This clone was observed a handful of times. This chain connects TRBV13 to TRBJ2-7; D call uncertain. Deletions cut 0 bases from V and 3 bases from J, with 15 bases between. The CDR3 contains 16 residues. The germline gives CDR1 PRHDT, CDR2 FYEKMQ (reference sequence). DNA for the CDR3: TGTGCCAGCAGCTTAGGCCTAACGGAGATAAGCTACGAGCAGTACTTC. Its protein is CASSLGLTEISYEQYF.

This clone was seen a single time. The J gene is TRBJ2-5, the V gene TRBV2; D unclear. Germline V gene lookup returns CDR1 SNHLY and CDR2 FYNNEI. V was pared by 1 base and J by 6 bases, with 12 bases between. The CDR3 is 14 residues long. This CDR3 is CASSEEVPRQTQYF. The CDR3, as DNA: TGTGCCAGCAGTGAAGAGGTACCGCGGCAGACCCAGTACTTC.

The chain couples TRBV7-3 to TRBJ2-7; 10 positions agree with TRBD1. J gave up 4 bases and V 5 bases, and 5 bases lay outside the gene matches. Germline V gene sequence: CDR1 SGHTA, CDR2 FQGTGA. CDR3 length: 14 residues. The CDR3: CASSPGTGVYEQYF. In DNA form, the CDR3 reads TGTGCCAGCAGCCCAGGGACAGGGGTTTACGAGCAGTACTTC. Together with reference TRBV7-3 and TRBJ2-7, the CDR3 gives the full variable domain: GAGVSQTPSNKVTEKGKYVELRCDPISGHTALYWYRQSLGQGPEFLIYFQGTGAADDSGLPNDRFFAVRPEGSVSTLKIQRTERGDSAVYLCASSPGTGVYEQYFGPGTRLTVT.

This clone occurred a few times. V is TRBV19 and J is TRBJ2-7; TRBD1 agrees at 7 bases. The J segment lost 3 bases and the V segment lost 1 base, leaving 3 bases of the junction unmatched. The CDR3 is 14 amino acids. Germline-derived CDR1 and CDR2 are LNHDA and SQIVND (reference sequence). Here the CDR3 DNA reads TGTGCCAGTAGTATAGTCGGGACAGACTACGAGCAGTACTTC. Its protein is CASSIVGTDYEQYF.

Here the CDR3 DNA reads TGTGCCAGCAGCGAGGACAGGGGTGGGACTAGCGGCACAGATACGCAGTATTTT. Translating gives CASSEDRGGTSGTDTQYF. This chain links TRBV9 with TRBJ2-3, with a tentative D call TRBD2 (10 bases). The CDR3 has 18 residues. Trimming stripped 3 bases from V and 1 base from J, with 21 bases between. Germline values: CDR1 SGDLS, CDR2 YYNGEE.

This clone was recorded once. This chain uses TRBV10-3 with TRBJ1-4; TRBD1 might be the D (5 bases). The germline V gene has CDR1 ENHRY and CDR2 SYGVKD. V dropped 3 bases and J dropped 6 bases, with 8 bases sitting between them. The CDR3 runs to 13 residues. This chain's CDR3 is CAISDGGDEKLFF. In DNA form, the CDR3 reads TGTGCCATCAGTGACGGGGGGGATGAAAAACTGTTTTTT.

The genes are TRBV4-3 and TRBJ1-4; D not resolved. The germline V gene encodes CDR1 LGHNA and CDR2 YSLEER. V dropped 8 bases and J dropped 0 bases, with 16 bases sitting between them. The CDR3 has 16 residues. Here the CDR3 DNA reads TGCGCCAGCCGACCGGCTAACCAGGCAACTAATGAAAAACTGTTTTTT. This gives the protein CASRPANQATNEKLFF.

This rearrangement joins TRBV7-2 to TRBJ2-7; 12 nucleotides agree with TRBD2. The CDR3 runs to 16 residues. Germline CDR1 SGHTA, CDR2 FQGNSA. Unmatched junction bases numbered 3, after V lost 0 bases and J lost 3 bases. CDR3 residues: CASSLAPSGGDYEQYF. The CDR3 coding sequence is TGTGCCAGCAGCTTAGCCCCTAGCGGGGGGGACTACGAGCAGTACTTC.

This chain links TRBV18 with TRBJ2-7; D not certain. Germline V gene data show CDR1 as KGHSH and CDR2 as LQKENI. The CDR3 is 13 amino acids. The ends were cut back, 3 bases at V and 2 bases at J, with 8 bases in the middle. Here the CDR3 reads CASSPTAPYEQYF. The CDR3, as DNA: TGTGCCAGCTCACCCACTGCTCCCTACGAGCAGTACTTC.

The chain has TRBV5-1 and TRBJ2-6, with a tentative D call TRBD1 (9 bases). CDR3 length: 19 residues. Trimming left V 4 bases short and J 0 bases short, with 20 bases between. Germline CDR1 and CDR2: SGHRS and YFSETQ. CDR3 DNA: TGCGCCAGCAGCCCGGGGGGGGACAGGGTCTCCTCTGGGGCCAACGTCCTGACTTTC. Residues: CASSPGGDRVSSGANVLTF.

V and J are TRBV19 and TRBJ2-2; D might be TRBD2 (7 bases). Germline V gene lookup returns CDR1 LNHDA and CDR2 SQIVND (reference sequence). V was clipped by 7 bases and J by 6 bases, with 24 bases between them. This CDR3 comprises 17 residues. For the CDR3, the DNA is TGTGCCAGTACCCCTCCGAGATACGGGGGGCAGGCCGGGGAGCTGTTTTTT. Protein: CASTPPRYGGQAGELFF. Full variable domain (missing parts from reference TRBV19 and TRBJ2-2): DGGITQSPKYLFRKEGQNVTLSCEQNLNHDAMYWYRQDPGQGLRLIYYSQIVNDFQKGDIAEGYSVSREKKESFPLTVTSAQKNPTAFYLCASTPPRYGGQAGELFFGEGSRLTVL.

The V call is TRBV6-5, the J call TRBJ2-7, with D tentatively TRBD2 (5 bases). The CDR3 totals 14 residues. V lost 0 bases, J lost 6 bases, and 12 bases lay in between. In germline, CDR1 is MNHEY, CDR2 SVGAGI. CDR3: CASSYSAGGSEQYF. CDR3 coding DNA: TGTGCCAGCAGTTACTCGGCAGGAGGTAGCGAGCAGTACTTC.

The chain employs TRBV28 and TRBJ2-6; perhaps TRBD1 as D (6 bases). Per the germline V gene, CDR1 is MDHEN and CDR2 is SYDVKM. The CDR3 contains 15 residues. The ends were cut back, 5 bases at V and 1 base at J, with 9 bases in the middle. CDR3: CASSDQGSGANVLTF. CDR3 sequence (DNA): TGTGCCAGCAGTGATCAGGGGTCTGGGGCCAACGTCCTGACTTTC.

The genes are TRBV7-9 and TRBJ2-5; D is perhaps TRBD2 (5 bases). Germline loops: CDR1 SEHNR, CDR2 FQNEAQ (reference sequence). The CDR3 runs 15 residues. Trimming removed 0 bases from V and 6 bases from J, with 14 bases in between. DNA for the CDR3: TGTGCCAGCAGCTTAGCGTCGGACTCGCGCCAGACCCAGTACTTC. Residues: CASSLASDSRQTQYF.

V gene TRBV5-4 combines with J gene TRBJ1-6, with a possible D match to TRBD1 (6 bases). Germline lookup yields CDR1 SGHNT and CDR2 YYREEE (reference sequence). V was pared by 4 bases and J by 7 bases, with 15 bases between. The CDR3 covers 15 residues. CDR3 coding DNA: TGTGCCAGCAGCCGACCGGGGCAGGGGAATTCACCCCTCCACTTT. This translates into CASSRPGQGNSPLHF.

As concerns this clone: Other DNA sequences in the same sample also yield this CDR3. The chain joins TRBV25-1 to TRBJ2-5; 8 nucleotides match TRBD2. After removal of 3 bases from V and 5 bases from J, the junction contained 5 bases not matched to a gene. The CDR3 sequence is 14 residues long. Germline V CDR1 and CDR2: MGHDK, SYGVNS. The CDR3 DNA is TGTGCCAGCAGTGATAGACTAGCGTCGGAGACCCAGTACTTC. Translated: CASSDRLASETQYF.

The chain couples TRBV9 to TRBJ2-1; TRBD2 agrees at 15 bases. Losses at the gene ends were 6 bases for V and 2 bases for J; bases not matched to a gene: 6. This CDR3 is 17 amino acids long. CDR1 is SGDLS and CDR2 is YYNGEE in the germline V gene. CDR3 protein: CASTGTSGRRAYNEQFF. CDR3 nucleotides: TGTGCCAGCACCGGGACTAGCGGGAGGAGAGCCTACAATGAGCAGTTCTTC.

CDR3 sequence (DNA): TGTGCCTGGAGTCTCAAGGATGCGGCAGCGGGTAATGAAAAACTGTTTTTT. Translating it yields CAWSLKDAAAGNEKLFF. The chain combines TRBV30 with TRBJ1-4; D ambiguous. V was clipped by 2 bases and J by 4 bases, with 20 bases between them. This CDR3 is built from 17 residues. The germline CDR1 and CDR2 sequences are GTSNPN and SVGIG (reference sequence).